This is a list of T cell receptor beta chains from one sample in a study of blood T cell repertoires in COVID-19. The protocol was immunoSEQ multiplex PCR, while the TCRdb copy is restricted to in-frame clones and leaves out a portion. The repertoire includes roughly 90,000 clones, more than 65% of them detected once, and 15% to 20% sits in the top ten. The sequenced sample was peripheral blood. The receptors here all came from a human donor in a cohort sampled during active COVID-19. CDR3s include the opening cysteine and the closing phenylalanine or tryptophan. Each record gives: V gene, J gene, clone size, D gene, CDR3 DNA, CDR3 protein. The D gene is left open where the match is weak. For some rows the clone size is stated as once, few or many, or as a class when expanded; others skip it.

TRBV18	TRBJ2-1	NA	TRBD2	TGTGCCAGCTCGTTAGCGGGTCTCTACAATGAGCAGTTCTTC	CASSLAGLYNEQFF
TRBV5-1	TRBJ1-4	NA	TRBD1	TGCGCCAGCAGCCTCCTGACAGGGGCGAAGGAAAAACTGTTTTTT	CASSLLTGAKEKLFF
TRBV6-1	TRBJ1-6	few	NA	TGTGCCAGCAGTGAGGCTGGGCCTAATTCACCCCTCCACTTT	CASSEAGPNSPLHF
TRBV10-3	TRBJ2-1	NA	NA	TGTGCCATCAGTGAGACAGCCGGTGAGCAGTTCTTC	CAISETAGEQFF
TRBV7-2	TRBJ2-5	NA	TRBD2	TGTGCCAGCAGCTTCCCGGGAGGTCGTCTTATCCAAGAGACCCAGTACTTC	CASSFPGGRLIQETQYF
TRBV6-1	TRBJ2-7	NA	NA	TGTGCCAGCAGTGAACCTGAGCGGTTATCCTACGAGCAGTACTTC	CASSEPERLSYEQYF
TRBV19	TRBJ2-1	NA	TRBD2	TGTGCCAGTACTAACCCGGGAGGGTACAATGAGCAGTTCTTC	CASTNPGGYNEQFF
TRBV5-1	TRBJ2-6	NA	TRBD1	TGCGCCAGCATGACAGGGGATACTGGGGCCAACGTCCTGACTTTC	CASMTGDTGANVLTF
TRBV7-9	TRBJ1-1	NA	NA	TGTGCCAGCAGCGCTCATACAGGGAACACTGAAGCTTTCTTT	CASSAHTGNTEAFF
TRBV18	TRBJ2-7	once	NA	TGTGCCAGCTCACCCGGGTCGGCGAACACCTACGAGCAGTACTTC	CASSPGSANTYEQYF
TRBV30	TRBJ2-7	NA	TRBD1	TGTGCCTGGAGTCGGACAGGTCATGGGCAGTACTTC	CAWSRTGHGQYF
TRBV28	TRBJ1-1	NA	NA	TGTGCCACCGAGCCGCAGGGTCTGAGGACTGAAGCTTTCTTT	CATEPQGLRTEAFF
TRBV15	TRBJ1-4	once	NA	TGTGCCACCAGCAGAGCTGACAGGAGTAATGAAAAACTGTTTTTT	CATSRADRSNEKLFF
TRBV28	TRBJ2-1	NA	TRBD1	TGTGCCAGCAGGCTCGAGGGGGCTGCATACAATGAGCAGTTCTTC	CASRLEGAAYNEQFF
TRBV19	TRBJ2-3	NA	NA	TGTGCCAGTAGCAAGGAGACAGATACGCAGTATTTT	CASSKETDTQYF
TRBV5-1	TRBJ1-2	once	TRBD1	TGCGCCAGCAGCTCGGACACAGGGGGGGGCTATGGCTACACCTTC	CASSSDTGGGYGYTF
TRBV19	TRBJ2-5	NA	TRBD2	TGTGCCACCTCTACTCGGGGGGAGCAAGAGACCCAGTACTTC	CATSTRGEQETQYF
TRBV2	TRBJ2-6	NA	NA	TGTGCCAGCGGGGGGAATCCTGGGGCCAACGTCCTGACTTTC	CASGGNPGANVLTF
TRBV2	TRBJ2-2	NA	NA	TGTGCCAGCAGTAAAGAATTACCCCCGGGCGGGGAGCTGTTTTTT	CASSKELPPGGELFF
TRBV6-5	TRBJ2-7	NA	TRBD2	TGTGCCAGCAGAAAGCGGCTAGCGGGACATGAGCAGTACTTC	CASRKRLAGHEQYF
TRBV27	TRBJ2-7	NA	TRBD2	TGTGCCAGCAGTTTGGGGACTAGCGGGAGGGCCTACGAGCAGTACTTC	CASSLGTSGRAYEQYF
TRBV19	TRBJ2-1	few	NA	TGTGCCAGTAGTACCCGACTAACCAGCCAAACCTACAATGAGCAGTTCTTC	CASSTRLTSQTYNEQFF
TRBV6-5	TRBJ2-7	NA	TRBD1	TGTGCCAGCAGTTACGGGGGACAGTCGGAGCAGTACTTC	CASSYGGQSEQYF
TRBV27	TRBJ1-1	NA	NA	TGTGCCAGCCGTGCTTTGAGCCTCGGGTCGAACACTGAAGCTTTCTTT	CASRALSLGSNTEAFF
TRBV28	TRBJ1-1	NA	TRBD1	TGTGCCAGCAGTTCAACAGGGGGTCATCTGAGAGCTTTCTTT	CASSSTGGHLRAFF
TRBV28	TRBJ1-6	NA	NA	TGTGCCAGCGTCCAGGGTGTCTCACCCCTCCACTTT	CASVQGVSPLHF
TRBV3-1/TRBV3-2	TRBJ2-3	once	TRBD2	TGTGCCAGCAGCCTTACAGGACTAGGCACAGATACGCAGTATTTT	CASSLTGLGTDTQYF
TRBV5-5	TRBJ1-6	NA	TRBD1	TGTGCCAGCAGCGGAACAGGGGGCCTAATTGGTAATTCACCCCTCCACTTT	CASSGTGGLIGNSPLHF
TRBV5-5	TRBJ2-2	NA	NA	TGTGCCAGCAGCTCCCTGCTAAACACCGGGGAGCTGTTTTTT	CASSSLLNTGELFF
TRBV18	TRBJ1-6	NA	TRBD1	TGTGCCAGCTCACCTAGACAGGGGGCTAATTCACCCCTCCACTTT	CASSPRQGANSPLHF
TRBV28	TRBJ2-3	NA	TRBD2	TGTGCCAGCAGTCTGCGAGGATGGACTAGCGGCCCCAATACGCAGTATTTT	CASSLRGWTSGPNTQYF
TRBV2	TRBJ2-1	NA	NA	TGTGCCAGCAGTGAAGGGGGCAGGGGCATCTACAATGAGCAGTTCTTC	CASSEGGRGIYNEQFF
TRBV1	TRBJ1-5	NA	NA	TGCACCAGCAGCCAAAACTACCGAGGGCCCCAGCATTTT	CTSSQNYRGPQHF
TRBV2	TRBJ2-5	few	NA	TGTGCCAGCACCAACTCCAGGGGGAGGACGGAGACCCAGTACTTC	CASTNSRGRTETQYF
TRBV28	TRBJ1-1	NA	TRBD1	TGTGCCAGCAGTTTCGCGTGGTACCTACTACAGGGGCAGAACACTGAAGCTTTCTTT	CASSFAWYLLQGQNTEAFF
TRBV19	TRBJ2-2	NA	NA	TGTGCCAGTAGTATTAGAGTCCTAGCCGGCACCGGGGAGCTGTTTTTT	CASSIRVLAGTGELFF
TRBV14	TRBJ2-5	NA	NA	TGTGCCAGCAGCCAACCCCTCCAAGAGACCCAGTACTTC	CASSQPLQETQYF
TRBV5-1	TRBJ2-5	NA	NA	TGCGCCAGCAGCTTGGGACAGTTCCAAGAGACCCAGTACTTC	CASSLGQFQETQYF
TRBV2	TRBJ2-5	NA	TRBD2	TGTGCCAGCAGTGACGGTAAAGCTAGCGGTAAAGAGACCCAGTACTTC	CASSDGKASGKETQYF
TRBV5-5	TRBJ1-2	few	NA	TGTGCCAGCGCCCTCCAGGGTAACTATGGCTACACCTTC	CASALQGNYGYTF
TRBV28	TRBJ1-5	NA	TRBD1	TGTGCCAGCAGCCGGACAGGAAATCAGCCCCAGCATTTT	CASSRTGNQPQHF
TRBV11-2	TRBJ2-1	NA	TRBD2	TGTGCCAGCAGCTTTACTAGCGGGAGCAATGAGCAGTTCTTC	CASSFTSGSNEQFF
TRBV3-1/TRBV3-2	TRBJ1-1	NA	TRBD1	TGTGCCAGCAGCCAATCGGACAGGATATTGAACACTGAAGCTTTCTTT	CASSQSDRILNTEAFF
TRBV2	TRBJ1-6	NA	TRBD1	TGTGCCAGCAGTGCCCAGGGGGGCAGGGAGAGGTCACCCCTCCACTTT	CASSAQGGRERSPLHF
TRBV6-2/TRBV6-3	TRBJ2-4	NA	NA	TGTGCCAGCAGTTACTACGGGAGAGGGGAAATCATTCAGTACTTC	CASSYYGRGEIIQYF
TRBV7-2	TRBJ2-7	NA	NA	TGTGCCAGCAGCTTACCGACTAGGCCGTCCGAGCAGTACTTC	CASSLPTRPSEQYF
TRBV19	TRBJ2-3	few	TRBD2	TGTGCCACCCGGACTAGCGGGGGGACAGATACGCAGTATTTT	CATRTSGGTDTQYF
TRBV12-3/TRBV12-4	TRBJ2-1	once	NA	TGTGCCAGCAGGCCAACAGCTAATGAGCAGTTCTTC	CASRPTANEQFF
TRBV19	TRBJ1-5	NA	TRBD1	TGTGCCAGTAGTACTCGACGACAGGGGGCTGTCCAGCCCCAGCATTTT	CASSTRRQGAVQPQHF
TRBV3-1/TRBV3-2	TRBJ2-7	few	TRBD2	TGTGCCAGCGGCGATAGCGGGACCTCCTACGAGCAGTACTTC	CASGDSGTSYEQYF
TRBV5-1	TRBJ1-6	few	TRBD1	TGCGCCAGCAGAACAGTAGACAGGGCGTTTATCTCACCCCTCCACTTT	CASRTVDRAFISPLHF
TRBV19	TRBJ2-1	NA	TRBD2	TGTGCCAGTAGTCACTTCGCGGGAGGGAGTAATGAGCAGTTCTTC	CASSHFAGGSNEQFF